This TCR beta chain appears in the sequencing data of a study of blood T cell repertoires in COVID-19. Overall study context: PBMCs, B-cell-depleted T cells, or T cells were the source of the cDNA or gDNA that made up the material.

Original analysis: Estimated nucleated cell counts came from reference gene primer amplification. Libraries were prepared by immunoSEQ multiplex PCR; TCRdb keeps only in-frame clonotypes and omits some of them. Clone size and V and J calls were adopted from that table, with D and trimming inferred from the DNA. The sample lists about 330,000 clones; 70% to 90% were seen once. Germline V CDR1 and CDR2: SGHVS, FNYEAQ. This CDR3 comprises 15 residues. The J segment lost 6 bases and the V segment lost 5 bases, leaving 9 bases of the junction unmatched. Sequences were obtained from peripheral blood. The clonotype originates from a woman between 50 and 59 years old with active or convalescent COVID-19. This chain connects TRBV7-6 to TRBJ1-4; 7 bases map to TRBD1. CDR3 residues: CASSPSRGLDEKLFF. CDR3 sequence (DNA): TGTGCCAGCAGCCCAAGTAGGGGGCTGGATGAAAAACTGTTTTTT.